This T cell receptor beta chain was identified in a study of OX40 agonist ivuxolimab in advanced cancers. Trimming took off 8 bases at V and 0 bases at J, with 14 bases between the two ends. In germline, CDR1 is SGHVS, CDR2 FNYEAQ. The CDR3 spans 15 residues. Using immunoSEQ multiplex PCR, the repertoire was profiled, and TCRdb retains in-frame clones only, with some absent. The sample lists 35,000 to 40,000 clones, more than 75% occurring once. This TCR was recovered from an adult with an advanced solid tumor such as melanoma, head and neck, liver or kidney cancer. Sequences were derived from CD4+ or CD8+ T cells sorted from blood, sampled in a trial of the OX40 agonist ivuxolimab. The chain uses TRBV7-6 and TRBJ1-5; D may be TRBD1 (5 bases). CDR3 protein: CASWGRGYSNQPQHF. The CDR3 region has the DNA TGTGCCAGCTGGGGCCGGGGATATAGCAATCAGCCCCAGCATTTT.